Presented here are 12 T cell receptor beta chains from one specimen sequenced in a study of CD8+CD57+ T cells in acquired aplastic anemia. CD8+CD57+ cell expansion, shown by flow cytometry, had occurred in the patients selected for sequencing. Genomic DNA constituted the template upon which TCR beta VDJ and CDR3 profiling was performed. TCRdb recomputed calls from the reads with MiXCR, one row per CDR3 protein. The sample carries about 20,000 distinct CDR3 sequences, 30% to 40% recorded once. Antigen specificity for these receptors is unknown. Study results and caveats: Patients had CD8+CD57+ cells showing lower diversity than total CD4+ and CD8+ pools.

Sample: CD8+CD57+ T cells sorted from PBMCs. Subset indicated: bead-enriched CD8+CD57+ effector memory T cells from SAA patients. These receptors originate from a human donor with aplastic anemia.

In its sample, this clonotype was seen once. V and J are TRBV12-3 or TRBV12-4 and TRBJ1-2; D is uncertain. V gave up 5 bases and J gave up 7 bases, with 17 bases separating them. The CDR3 spans 14 residues. CDR3 nucleotides: TGTGCCAGCAGTCCAGACATGGCGGTGAGTGGCTACACCTTC. Its translation: CASSPDMAVSGYTF.

At least ten counts were recorded for this clonotype. The chain uses TRBV19 and TRBJ1-5; D call uncertain. Germline values: CDR1 LNHDA, CDR2 SQIVND (reference sequence). The CDR3 loop spans 12 amino acids. V was cut by 6 bases and J by 2 bases, with 5 bases left in between. The CDR3 loop reads CASSEGNQPQHF. CDR3 bases: TGTGCCAGTAGCGAGGGCAATCAGCCCCAGCATTTT.

This clonotype was observed at least ten times. The J gene is TRBJ2-2, the V gene TRBV6-5; perhaps TRBD1 as D (6 bases). The length of the CDR3 is 13 residues. The germline V and J ends were trimmed by 4 bases and 6 bases, with 9 bases remaining between them. Per germline, CDR1 MNHEY and CDR2 SVGAGI. CDR3 DNA sequence: TGTGCCAGCAGTTCAGGGGAAGCCGGGGAGCTGTTTTTT. The encoded protein is CASSSGEAGELFF.

A note on this clonotype: Because it lacks the conserved phenylalanine or tryptophan at the end, this CDR3 is likely a read error. The DNA is left out, because the CDR3 cannot be placed on it with certainty; the CDR3 is given as TCRdb lists it. J is TRBJ2-1 and V is TRBV7-9; whether TRBD1, the table's D call, matches the DNA was not checked. The CDR3 spans 17 residues, counting both ends. CDR1 and CDR2 from the germline V gene are SEHNR and FQNEAQ (reference sequence). Here the CDR3 reads CASSWGQERDSPLHSGN.

The genes are TRBV2 and TRBJ1-5, with a tentative D call TRBD1 (6 bases). V lost 6 bases, J lost 0 bases, and 12 bases lay in between. In germline, CDR1 is SNHLY, CDR2 FYNNEI. This CDR3 has 15 residues. CDR3 sequence reads: CASRVQGHSNQPQHF. CDR3 DNA sequence: TGTGCCAGCAGAGTACAGGGTCATAGCAATCAGCCCCAGCATTTT. Looking up the rest from reference TRBV2 and TRBJ1-5 gives the full variable domain: EPEVTQTPSHQVTQMGQEVILRCVPISNHLYFYWYRQILGQKVEFLVSFYNNEISEKSEIFDDQFSVERPDGSNFTLKIRSTKLEDSAMYFCASRVQGHSNQPQHFGDGTRLSIL.

J is TRBJ2-3 and V is TRBV16; D uncertain. V gave up 4 bases and J gave up 2 bases, with 10 bases separating them. CDR3 length: 14 residues. Per germline, CDR1 KGHSY and CDR2 FQNENV. In DNA, the CDR3 is TGTGCCAGCAGCCCCGGGTCCCTCACAGATACGCAGTATTTT. The encoded protein is CASSPGSLTDTQYF.

In its sample, this clonotype was seen many times. The chain uses TRBV19 and TRBJ2-2; the match to TRBD2 covers 11 bases. The CDR3 runs to 15 residues. The germline V gene encodes CDR1 LNHDA and CDR2 SQIVND (reference sequence). Losses at the gene ends were 6 bases for V and 5 bases for J; bases not matched to a gene: 5. The CDR3 region has the DNA TGTGCCAGTAGCACTAGCGGGAGTGGGACCGGGGAGCTGTTTTTT. As protein: CASSTSGSGTGELFF.

This clonotype is termed medium-sized (0.01 to 0.1%). The chain employs TRBV25-1 and TRBJ2-7; TRBD2 matches 9 bases. Germline V gene lookup returns CDR1 MGHDK and CDR2 SYGVNS. The CDR3 runs 13 residues. After removal of 4 bases from V and 5 bases from J, the junction contained 3 bases not matched to a gene. The CDR3 nucleotides are TGTGCCAGCAGTGCTAGCGGGACCCACGAGCAGTACTTC. Its protein product is CASSASGTHEQYF.

This clonotype was picked up a small number of times. The chain joins TRBV19 to TRBJ2-7; 9 nucleotides align to TRBD2. The CDR3 length is 15 residues. The V gene end was trimmed by 3 bases and the J gene end by 0 bases; junction bases not matched to a gene: 3. Germline-derived CDR1 and CDR2 are LNHDA and SQIVND (reference sequence). CDR3 DNA sequence: TGTGCCAGTAGTATCGGACTAGCGAGCTCCTACGAGCAGTACTTC. Translation: CASSIGLASSYEQYF.

In its sample, this clonotype is medium-sized. The V and J genes are TRBV20-1 and TRBJ2-1; possibly TRBD2 for D (6 bases). The CDR3 is 15 residues long. CDR1 is DFQATT, CDR2 SNEGSKA, per germline (reference sequence). The V end was cut by 2 bases, the J end by 7 bases, with 18 bases between. Here the CDR3 reads CSARTDYFTDNEQFF. CDR3 DNA sequence: TGCAGTGCTAGAACGGACTACTTCACTGATAATGAGCAGTTCTTC.

In this sample, this clonotype is medium-sized. V gene TRBV5-1 combines with J gene TRBJ2-7; the D gene could be TRBD1 or TRBD2 (6 bases each). V was clipped by 7 bases and J by 5 bases, with 19 bases between them. The CDR3 is 14 residues long. Per germline, CDR1 SGHRS and CDR2 YFSETQ. The CDR3 DNA reads as TGCGCCAGCCAGGACGGGGGCGGGTTGGACGAGCAGTACTTC. Residues: CASQDGGGLDEQYF. Together with reference TRBV5-1 and TRBJ2-7, the CDR3 gives the full variable domain: KAGVTQTPRYLIKTRGQQVTLSCSPISGHRSVSWYQQTPGQGLQFLFEYFSETQRNKGNFPGRFSGRQFSNSRSEMNVSTLELGDSALYLCASQDGGGLDEQYFGPGTRLTVT.

This clonotype was recorded at least ten times. The CDR3 DNA reads TGCAGTGCTAGGGTAGGGACAGGGGAGTACTTC. Encoded protein: CSARVGTGEYF. The V call is TRBV20-1, the J call TRBJ2-7; 10 nucleotides align to TRBD1. The length of the CDR3 is 11 residues. Germline-derived CDR1 and CDR2 are DFQATT and SNEGSKA (reference sequence). The V and J ends lost 3 bases and 11 bases, in that order; junction bases with no gene match: 4.